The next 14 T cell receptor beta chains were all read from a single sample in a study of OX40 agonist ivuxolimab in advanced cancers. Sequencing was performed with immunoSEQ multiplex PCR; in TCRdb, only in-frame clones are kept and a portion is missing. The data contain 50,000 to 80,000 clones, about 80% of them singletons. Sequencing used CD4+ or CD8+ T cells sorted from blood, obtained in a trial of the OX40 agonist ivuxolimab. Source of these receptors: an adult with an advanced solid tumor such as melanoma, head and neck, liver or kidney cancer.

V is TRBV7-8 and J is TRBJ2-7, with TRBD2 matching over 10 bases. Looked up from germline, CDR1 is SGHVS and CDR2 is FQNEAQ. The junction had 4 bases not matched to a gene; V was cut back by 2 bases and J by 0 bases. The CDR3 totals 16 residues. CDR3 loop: CASSLNPSGSSYEQYF. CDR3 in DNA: TGTGCCAGCAGCTTAAACCCTAGCGGGAGCTCCTACGAGCAGTACTTC.

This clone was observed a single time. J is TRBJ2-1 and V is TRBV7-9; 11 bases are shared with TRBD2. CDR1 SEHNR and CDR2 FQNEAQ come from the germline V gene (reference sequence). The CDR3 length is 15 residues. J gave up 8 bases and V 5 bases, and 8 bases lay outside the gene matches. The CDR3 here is CASSQIAGGPYEQFF. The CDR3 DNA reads TGTGCCAGCAGCCAGATAGCGGGAGGGCCCTATGAGCAGTTCTTC.

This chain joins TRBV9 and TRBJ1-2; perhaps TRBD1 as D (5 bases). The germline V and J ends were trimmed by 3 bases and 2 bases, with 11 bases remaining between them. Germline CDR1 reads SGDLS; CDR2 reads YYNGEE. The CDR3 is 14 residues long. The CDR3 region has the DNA TGTGCCAGCAGCGATCCGGGACGGAACTATGGCTACACCTTC. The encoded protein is CASSDPGRNYGYTF.

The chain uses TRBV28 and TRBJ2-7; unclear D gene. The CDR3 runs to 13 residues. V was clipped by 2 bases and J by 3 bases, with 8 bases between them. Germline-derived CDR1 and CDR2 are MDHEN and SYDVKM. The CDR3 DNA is TGTGCCAGCAGTTTAAGGCAGATCTACGAGCAGTACTTC. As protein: CASSLRQIYEQYF.

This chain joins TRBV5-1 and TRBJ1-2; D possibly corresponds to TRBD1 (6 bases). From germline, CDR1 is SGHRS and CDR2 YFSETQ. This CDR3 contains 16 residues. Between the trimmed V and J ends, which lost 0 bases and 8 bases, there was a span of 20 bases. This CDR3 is CASSLALGANLGGYTF. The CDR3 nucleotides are TGCGCCAGCAGCTTGGCCCTGGGGGCAAACCTGGGGGGCTACACCTTC.

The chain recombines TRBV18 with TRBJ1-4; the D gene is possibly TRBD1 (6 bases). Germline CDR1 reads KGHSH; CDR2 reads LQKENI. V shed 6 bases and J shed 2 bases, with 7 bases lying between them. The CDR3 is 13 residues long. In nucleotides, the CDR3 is TGTGCCAGCTCTCAGGGGACTAATGAAAAACTGTTTTTT. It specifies CASSQGTNEKLFF.

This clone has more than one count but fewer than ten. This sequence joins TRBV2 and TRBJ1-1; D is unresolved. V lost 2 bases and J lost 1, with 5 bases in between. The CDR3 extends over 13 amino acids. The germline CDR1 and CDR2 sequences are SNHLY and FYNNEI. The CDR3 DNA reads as TGTGCCAGCAGTGAAACGCGGAACACTGAAGCTTTCTTT. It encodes CASSETRNTEAFF.

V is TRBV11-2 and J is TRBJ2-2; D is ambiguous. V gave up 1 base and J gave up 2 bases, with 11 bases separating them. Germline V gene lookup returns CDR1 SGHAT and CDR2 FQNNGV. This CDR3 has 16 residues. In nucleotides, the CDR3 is TGTGCCAGCAGCTTAGTTGGGGATCCAAACACCGGGGAGCTGTTTTTT. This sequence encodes CASSLVGDPNTGELFF.

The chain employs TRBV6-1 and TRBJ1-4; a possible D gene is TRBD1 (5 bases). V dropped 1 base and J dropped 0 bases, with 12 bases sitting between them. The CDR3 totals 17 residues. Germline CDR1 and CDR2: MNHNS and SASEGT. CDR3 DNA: TGTGCCAGCAGTGAAGATCAACCGGGACCAACTAATGAAAAACTGTTTTTT. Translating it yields CASSEDQPGPTNEKLFF.

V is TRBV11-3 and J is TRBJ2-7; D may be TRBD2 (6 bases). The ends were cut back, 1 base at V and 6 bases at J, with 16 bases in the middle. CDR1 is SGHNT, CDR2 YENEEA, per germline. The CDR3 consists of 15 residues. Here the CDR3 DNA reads TGTGCCAGCAGCTTAGCTGGAGGGCCTAATGCCGAGCAGTACTTC. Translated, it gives CASSLAGGPNAEQYF. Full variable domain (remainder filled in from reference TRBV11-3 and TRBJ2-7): EAGVVQSPRYKIIEKKQPVAFWCNPISGHNTLYWYLQNLGQGPELLIRYENEEAVDDSQLPKDRFSAERLKGVDSTLKIQPAELGDSAVYLCASSLAGGPNAEQYFGPGTRLTVT.

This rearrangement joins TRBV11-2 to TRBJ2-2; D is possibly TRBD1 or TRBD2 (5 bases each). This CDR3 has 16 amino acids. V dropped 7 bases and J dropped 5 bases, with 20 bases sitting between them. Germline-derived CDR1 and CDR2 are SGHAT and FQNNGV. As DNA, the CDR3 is TGTGCCAGCAACCGGGTCGGGGCTAGCTTTACCGGGGAGCTGTTTTTT. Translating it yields CASNRVGASFTGELFF.

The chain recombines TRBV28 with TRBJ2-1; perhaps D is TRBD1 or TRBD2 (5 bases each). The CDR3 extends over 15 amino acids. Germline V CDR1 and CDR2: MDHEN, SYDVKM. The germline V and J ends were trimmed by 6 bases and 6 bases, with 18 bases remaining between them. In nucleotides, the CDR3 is TGTGCCAGCAGCCCTAAAGGACTGAGGGGCAATGAGCAGTTCTTC. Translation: CASSPKGLRGNEQFF.

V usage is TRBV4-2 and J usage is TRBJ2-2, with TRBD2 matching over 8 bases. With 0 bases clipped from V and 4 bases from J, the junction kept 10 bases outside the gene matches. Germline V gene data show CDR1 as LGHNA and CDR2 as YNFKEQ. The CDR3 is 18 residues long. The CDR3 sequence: CASSQELRLAGVTGELFF. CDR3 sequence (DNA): TGTGCCAGCAGCCAAGAGTTACGCCTAGCGGGTGTCACCGGGGAGCTGTTTTTT.

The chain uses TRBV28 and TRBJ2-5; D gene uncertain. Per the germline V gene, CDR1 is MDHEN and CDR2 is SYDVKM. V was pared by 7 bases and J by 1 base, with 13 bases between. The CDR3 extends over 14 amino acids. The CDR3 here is CASTSLPGQETQYF. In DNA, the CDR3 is TGTGCCAGCACCTCCCTTCCTGGCCAAGAGACCCAGTACTTC.